Each of the 32 T cell receptor beta chains below was sequenced from the same sample in a study of blood T cell repertoires in COVID-19. The table came from immunoSEQ multiplex PCR; TCRdb's copy has only in-frame clones and leaves some out. The sample records 60,000 to 85,000 clones, 65% to 90% being singletons. The sample consisted of peripheral blood. All receptors come from an elderly man with acute or convalescent COVID-19.

The chain has TRBV4-1 and TRBJ2-7; TRBD1 matches at 7 bases. Germline CDR1 and CDR2: MGHRA and YSYEKL. After removal of 0 bases from V and 5 bases from J, the junction contained 10 bases not matched to a gene. This CDR3 is built from 16 residues. The CDR3 DNA sequence: TGCGCCAGCAGCCAAGAAGGTCCTGGGACAGTCGACGAGCAGTACTTC. It translates to CASSQEGPGTVDEQYF.

The gene calls are TRBV7-3 and TRBJ2-5; D gene ambiguous. CDR3 length: 16 amino acids. From germline, CDR1 is SGHTA and CDR2 FQGTGA. Between the trimmed V and J ends, which lost 3 bases and 1 base, there was a span of 15 bases. CDR3 residues: CASSLPFSLRQETQYF. The DNA of the CDR3 is TGTGCCAGCAGCTTGCCGTTCTCCCTACGCCAAGAGACCCAGTACTTC.

The chain joins TRBV7-9 to TRBJ2-7; 11 bases fit TRBD2. Germline V gene data show CDR1 as SEHNR and CDR2 as FQNEAQ (reference sequence). This CDR3 contains 15 residues. V dropped 5 bases and J dropped 3; count of bases not matched to a gene: 6. Here the CDR3 reads CASSHQTSGIYEQYF. The DNA for the CDR3 is TGTGCCAGCAGCCACCAGACTAGCGGGATCTACGAGCAGTACTTC.

J is TRBJ1-5 and V is TRBV6-2 or TRBV6-3; possibly TRBD1 for D (5 bases). The germline V and J ends were trimmed by 6 bases and 0 bases, with 15 bases remaining between them. The CDR3 has 16 residues. Germline CDR1 is MNHEY and CDR2 is SVGEGT. The CDR3 loop is CASSPGHEHSNQPQHF. In DNA, the CDR3 is TGTGCCAGCAGCCCTGGACACGAGCATAGCAATCAGCCCCAGCATTTT.

J is TRBJ2-1 and V is TRBV7-2; no reliable D call. V gave up 3 bases and J gave up 9 bases, with 15 bases separating them. Germline V lookup: CDR1 SGHTA, CDR2 FQGNSA. CDR3 size: 14 residues. In DNA form, the CDR3 reads TGTGCCAGCAGCTTTGCCCTCGTCTTCAGTGAGCAGTTCTTC. Protein sequence: CASSFALVFSEQFF.

The chain links TRBV27 to TRBJ2-7, with D possibly TRBD1 on 6 matching bases. Germline V gene data show CDR1 as MNHEY and CDR2 as SMNVEV (reference sequence). This CDR3 contains 13 residues. V gave up 5 bases and J gave up 2 bases, with 10 bases separating them. The CDR3 nucleotides read TGTGCCAGCAGTAGACAGGTCCCCTACGAGCAGTACTTC. Encoded protein: CASSRQVPYEQYF.

The chain joins TRBV6-4 to TRBJ2-1; 8 bases match TRBD2. Germline trimming cut 4 bases from V and 9 bases from J; bases unmatched to any gene: 5. CDR3 length: 13 residues. Germline V CDR1 and CDR2: MRHNA, SNTAGT. The CDR3 coding sequence is TGTGCCAGCAGTGCTGCCCTAGCGGGTGAGCAGTTCTTC. Protein: CASSAALAGEQFF.

This chain links TRBV11-2 with TRBJ2-2; TRBD1 might be the D (5 bases). Germline V gene lookup returns CDR1 SGHAT and CDR2 FQNNGV. The CDR3 has 16 residues. V was cut by 5 bases and J by 0 bases, with 13 bases left in between. The CDR3 region has the DNA TGTGCCAGCAGCCAACAGGCTAATGCGAACACCGGGGAGCTGTTTTTT. Its translation: CASSQQANANTGELFF.

This clone was observed a handful of times. V is TRBV5-1 and J is TRBJ2-5, with 7 bases matching TRBD1. With 0 bases clipped from V and 3 bases from J, the junction kept 2 bases outside the gene matches. CDR3 length equals 14 residues. CDR1 is SGHRS, CDR2 YFSETQ, per germline. CDR3 in DNA: TGCGCCAGCAGCTTGGGACAGGGAAAAGAGACCCAGTACTTC. Translating gives CASSLGQGKETQYF.

This clone was counted once. The rearrangement links TRBV19 to TRBJ2-1, with 8 nucleotides matching TRBD1. V shed 5 bases, J shed 4 bases, and the junction held 4 bases outside the gene matches. This CDR3 comprises 14 residues. Per the germline V gene, CDR1 is LNHDA and CDR2 is SQIVND (reference sequence). The chain's CDR3 is CASSSDRVYNEQFF. The CDR3 DNA follows: TGTGCCAGTAGTTCGGACAGGGTTTACAATGAGCAGTTCTTC.

The chain has TRBV7-9 and TRBJ1-4; 7 bases fit TRBD1. CDR3 length: 14 amino acids. Per the germline V gene, CDR1 is SEHNR and CDR2 is FQNEAQ (reference sequence). The V and J ends lost 2 bases and 8 bases, in that order; junction bases with no gene match: 5. The CDR3 DNA is TGTGCCAGCAGCTTACGTCAGGGGGACGAAAAACTGTTTTTT. As protein: CASSLRQGDEKLFF.

This clone was found a few times. This rearrangement joins TRBV12-3 or TRBV12-4 to TRBJ1-2; no clear D gene. Trimming removed 7 bases from V and 0 bases from J, with 9 bases in between. CDR3 length: 13 amino acids. CDR3 sequence: CASNGEANYGYTF. The CDR3 bases are TGTGCCAGCAACGGAGAAGCTAACTATGGCTACACCTTC.

The chain has TRBV5-4 and TRBJ2-5; perhaps TRBD1 as D (5 bases). Between the trimmed V and J ends, which lost 0 bases and 5 bases, there was a span of 14 bases. CDR3 length: 15 amino acids. CDR1 and CDR2 (germline): SGHNT, YYREEE (reference sequence). CDR3 DNA sequence: TGTGCCAGCAGCTTGGACAGGCGCTCCCGGGAGACCCAGTACTTC. This codes for CASSLDRRSRETQYF.

The chain employs TRBV13 and TRBJ2-2; 11 positions match TRBD2. Trimming at V came to 8 bases and at J to 4 bases, leaving 3 bases not matched to a gene. Germline-derived CDR1 and CDR2 are PRHDT and FYEKMQ (reference sequence). CDR3 size: 14 residues. This CDR3 is CASLAGGRTGELFF. DNA of the CDR3: TGTGCCAGCTTAGCGGGGGGGCGCACCGGGGAGCTGTTTTTT.

This rearrangement joins TRBV28 to TRBJ1-2; TRBD1 agrees at 7 bases. V lost 2 bases to trimming and J lost 4 bases; unmatched junction nucleotides: 4. Per the germline V gene, CDR1 is MDHEN and CDR2 is SYDVKM. The CDR3 runs to 14 residues. This chain's CDR3 is CASSLQGGGYGYTF. Here the CDR3 DNA reads TGTGCCAGCAGTTTACAAGGGGGCGGCTATGGCTACACCTTC.

V is TRBV28 and J is TRBJ2-2; TRBD2 matches 9 bases. V was pared by 3 bases and J by 5 bases, with 4 bases of the junction left unmatched. CDR1 is MDHEN, CDR2 SYDVKM, per germline. This CDR3 has 15 amino acids. CDR3 amino acids: CASSFPRGGTGELFF. The DNA for the CDR3 is TGTGCCAGCAGTTTTCCGCGGGGGGGGACCGGGGAGCTGTTTTTT.

The chain links TRBV28 to TRBJ2-7; D is perhaps TRBD1 (6 bases). Germline V CDR1 and CDR2: MDHEN, SYDVKM. The V gene lost 3 bases and the J gene lost 3 bases, with 6 bases spanning the gap. This CDR3 has 12 amino acids. The CDR3 DNA reads as TGTGCCAGCAGTTTGGACAGCTACGAGCAGTACTTC. This codes for CASSLDSYEQYF.

V is TRBV9 and J is TRBJ2-5, with D possibly being TRBD1 (6 bases). The CDR3 has 17 residues. With 4 bases removed from V and 1 base from J, the gap between germline ends came to 20 bases. Germline V gene sequence: CDR1 SGDLS, CDR2 YYNGEE. This CDR3 is CASSFSRRLGAQETQYF. The CDR3 DNA is TGTGCCAGCAGCTTCTCCCGCAGACTGGGGGCCCAAGAGACCCAGTACTTC. Complete variable domain (other parts from reference TRBV9 and TRBJ2-5): DSGVTQTPKHLITATGQRVTLRCSPRSGDLSVYWYQQSLDQGLQFLIQYYNGEERAKGNILERFSAQQFPDLHSELNLSSLELGDSALYFCASSFSRRLGAQETQYFGPGTRLLVL.

V usage is TRBV5-1 and J usage is TRBJ2-1; 7 nucleotides match TRBD2. This CDR3 region has 16 residues. V shed 3 bases, J shed 7 bases, and the junction held 13 bases outside the gene matches. The V gene's germline CDR1 is SGHRS and CDR2 YFSETQ. This chain's CDR3 is CASSWSGRTGGNEQFF. In DNA form, the CDR3 reads TGCGCCAGCAGCTGGAGTGGAAGGACCGGGGGGAATGAGCAGTTCTTC.

The chain links TRBV24-1 to TRBJ2-7; 8 bases line up with TRBD2. Per germline, CDR1 KGHDR and CDR2 SFDVKD. The CDR3 length is 13 residues. V was clipped by 11 bases and J by 3 bases; unmatched bases: 8. The CDR3 is CAIAAGGGYEQYF. The CDR3 nucleotides read TGTGCCATCGCTGCGGGAGGAGGCTACGAGCAGTACTTC.

The gene calls are TRBV14 and TRBJ2-1, with TRBD1 matching over 9 bases. The CDR3 runs to 15 residues. In germline, CDR1 is SGHDN, CDR2 FVKESK. After removal of 4 bases from V and 2 bases from J, the junction contained 3 bases not matched to a gene. CDR3 in DNA: TGTGCCAGCAGCCCGGACAGGGGAGCCTACAATGAGCAGTTCTTC. This codes for CASSPDRGAYNEQFF.

J is TRBJ2-1 and V is TRBV29-1; 9 bases align to TRBD1. This CDR3 region has 15 residues. After removal of 5 bases from V and 4 bases from J, the junction contained 9 bases not matched to a gene. Germline values: CDR1 SQVTM, CDR2 ANQGSEA. The CDR3 spells CSVKPGQGFYNEQFF. The CDR3 coding sequence is TGCAGCGTTAAACCGGGACAGGGTTTTTACAATGAGCAGTTCTTC.

This chain uses TRBV9 with TRBJ2-2; TRBD2 might be the D (6 bases). The germline gives CDR1 SGDLS, CDR2 YYNGEE. V shed 1 base and J shed 4 bases, with 14 bases lying between them. The CDR3 runs to 16 residues. CDR3 bases: TGTGCCAGCAGCGTAACGGAGGGCCCGGCCACCGGGGAGCTGTTTTTT. Its protein product is CASSVTEGPATGELFF.

V usage is TRBV6-5 and J usage is TRBJ2-2, with D hard to call. This CDR3 comprises 12 residues. Germline V gene lookup returns CDR1 MNHEY and CDR2 SVGAGI. Trimming shortened V by 6 bases and J by 4 bases, and 6 bases separated the two germline ends. As DNA, the CDR3 is TGTGCCAGCAGGAAGAGCACCGGGGAGCTGTTTTTT. Translated, it gives CASRKSTGELFF.

The rearrangement uses TRBV13 and TRBJ2-1, with D perhaps matching TRBD2 (5 bases). Trimming took off 4 bases at V and 10 bases at J, with 14 bases between the two ends. The CDR3 runs 13 residues. Germline CDR1 is PRHDT and CDR2 is FYEKMQ (reference sequence). CDR3 protein: CASSSIPGLEQFF. The CDR3 region has the DNA TGTGCCAGCAGCTCGATACCGGGGTTGGAGCAGTTCTTC.

This chain uses TRBV19 with TRBJ1-5; no reliable D call. The CDR3 loop spans 18 amino acids. Germline CDR1 reads LNHDA; CDR2 reads SQIVND (reference sequence). V shed 3 bases and J shed 1 base, with 19 bases lying between them. CDR3 amino acids: CASSIRQGTEISNQPQHF. The CDR3, as DNA: TGTGCCAGTAGTATCCGACAAGGTACAGAAATAAGCAATCAGCCCCAGCATTTT.

V is TRBV30 and J is TRBJ1-1; a possible D gene is TRBD1 (5 bases). This CDR3 is built from 12 residues. The ends were cut back, 0 bases at V and 10 bases at J, with 12 bases in the middle. Per the germline V gene, CDR1 is GTSNPN and CDR2 is SVGIG (reference sequence). For the CDR3, the DNA is TGTGCCTGGAGTGTACCCGACAGTCTAGCTTTCTTT. This codes for CAWSVPDSLAFF.

The chain uses TRBV5-1 and TRBJ2-2; 9 bases match TRBD2. With 2 bases clipped from V and 2 bases from J, the junction kept 7 bases outside the gene matches. Germline V gene sequence: CDR1 SGHRS, CDR2 YFSETQ. The CDR3 length is 17 residues. CDR3 sequence: CASSLHSSGANTGELFF. The CDR3 DNA reads as TGCGCCAGCAGCTTACACTCTAGCGGGGCTAACACCGGGGAGCTGTTTTTT.

This chain joins TRBV28 and TRBJ1-6; 7 bases are shared with TRBD1. Germline lookup yields CDR1 MDHEN and CDR2 SYDVKM. This CDR3 is built from 14 residues. V gave up 7 bases and J gave up 7 bases; unmatched junction bases: 7. The CDR3 DNA is TGTGCCAGCATCCAGGGACAGCCCAATTCACCCCTCCACTTT. Encoded protein: CASIQGQPNSPLHF.

The chain carries TRBV19 and TRBJ2-1; possible D gene TRBD1, 5 bases. CDR1 is LNHDA, CDR2 SQIVND, per germline (reference sequence). The CDR3 has 16 amino acids. Trimming cost V 5 bases and J 0 bases, with 14 bases left between them. This CDR3 is CASSVTGYSSYNEQFF. The CDR3 nucleotides read TGTGCCAGTAGTGTTACAGGCTACAGCTCCTACAATGAGCAGTTCTTC.

This clone is a singleton in its sample. The V and J genes are TRBV9 and TRBJ2-2; D is undetermined. Trimming took 4 bases from V and 4 from J, leaving 8 bases between them. This CDR3 has 13 residues. The germline V gene has CDR1 SGDLS and CDR2 YYNGEE. In DNA form, the CDR3 reads TGTGCCAGCAGCCCTCCAGGCACCGGGGAGCTGTTTTTT. The encoded protein is CASSPPGTGELFF.

This sequence joins TRBV10-1 and TRBJ2-2, with 9 nucleotides matching TRBD2. Looked up from germline, CDR1 is WNHNN and CDR2 is SYGVQD (reference sequence). The CDR3 has 13 amino acids. V was pared by 5 bases and J by 8 bases, with 3 bases of the junction left unmatched. The DNA for the CDR3 is TGCGCCAGCAGTCCTAGCGGGGTTGGGGAGCTGTTTTTT. Translated, it gives CASSPSGVGELFF.